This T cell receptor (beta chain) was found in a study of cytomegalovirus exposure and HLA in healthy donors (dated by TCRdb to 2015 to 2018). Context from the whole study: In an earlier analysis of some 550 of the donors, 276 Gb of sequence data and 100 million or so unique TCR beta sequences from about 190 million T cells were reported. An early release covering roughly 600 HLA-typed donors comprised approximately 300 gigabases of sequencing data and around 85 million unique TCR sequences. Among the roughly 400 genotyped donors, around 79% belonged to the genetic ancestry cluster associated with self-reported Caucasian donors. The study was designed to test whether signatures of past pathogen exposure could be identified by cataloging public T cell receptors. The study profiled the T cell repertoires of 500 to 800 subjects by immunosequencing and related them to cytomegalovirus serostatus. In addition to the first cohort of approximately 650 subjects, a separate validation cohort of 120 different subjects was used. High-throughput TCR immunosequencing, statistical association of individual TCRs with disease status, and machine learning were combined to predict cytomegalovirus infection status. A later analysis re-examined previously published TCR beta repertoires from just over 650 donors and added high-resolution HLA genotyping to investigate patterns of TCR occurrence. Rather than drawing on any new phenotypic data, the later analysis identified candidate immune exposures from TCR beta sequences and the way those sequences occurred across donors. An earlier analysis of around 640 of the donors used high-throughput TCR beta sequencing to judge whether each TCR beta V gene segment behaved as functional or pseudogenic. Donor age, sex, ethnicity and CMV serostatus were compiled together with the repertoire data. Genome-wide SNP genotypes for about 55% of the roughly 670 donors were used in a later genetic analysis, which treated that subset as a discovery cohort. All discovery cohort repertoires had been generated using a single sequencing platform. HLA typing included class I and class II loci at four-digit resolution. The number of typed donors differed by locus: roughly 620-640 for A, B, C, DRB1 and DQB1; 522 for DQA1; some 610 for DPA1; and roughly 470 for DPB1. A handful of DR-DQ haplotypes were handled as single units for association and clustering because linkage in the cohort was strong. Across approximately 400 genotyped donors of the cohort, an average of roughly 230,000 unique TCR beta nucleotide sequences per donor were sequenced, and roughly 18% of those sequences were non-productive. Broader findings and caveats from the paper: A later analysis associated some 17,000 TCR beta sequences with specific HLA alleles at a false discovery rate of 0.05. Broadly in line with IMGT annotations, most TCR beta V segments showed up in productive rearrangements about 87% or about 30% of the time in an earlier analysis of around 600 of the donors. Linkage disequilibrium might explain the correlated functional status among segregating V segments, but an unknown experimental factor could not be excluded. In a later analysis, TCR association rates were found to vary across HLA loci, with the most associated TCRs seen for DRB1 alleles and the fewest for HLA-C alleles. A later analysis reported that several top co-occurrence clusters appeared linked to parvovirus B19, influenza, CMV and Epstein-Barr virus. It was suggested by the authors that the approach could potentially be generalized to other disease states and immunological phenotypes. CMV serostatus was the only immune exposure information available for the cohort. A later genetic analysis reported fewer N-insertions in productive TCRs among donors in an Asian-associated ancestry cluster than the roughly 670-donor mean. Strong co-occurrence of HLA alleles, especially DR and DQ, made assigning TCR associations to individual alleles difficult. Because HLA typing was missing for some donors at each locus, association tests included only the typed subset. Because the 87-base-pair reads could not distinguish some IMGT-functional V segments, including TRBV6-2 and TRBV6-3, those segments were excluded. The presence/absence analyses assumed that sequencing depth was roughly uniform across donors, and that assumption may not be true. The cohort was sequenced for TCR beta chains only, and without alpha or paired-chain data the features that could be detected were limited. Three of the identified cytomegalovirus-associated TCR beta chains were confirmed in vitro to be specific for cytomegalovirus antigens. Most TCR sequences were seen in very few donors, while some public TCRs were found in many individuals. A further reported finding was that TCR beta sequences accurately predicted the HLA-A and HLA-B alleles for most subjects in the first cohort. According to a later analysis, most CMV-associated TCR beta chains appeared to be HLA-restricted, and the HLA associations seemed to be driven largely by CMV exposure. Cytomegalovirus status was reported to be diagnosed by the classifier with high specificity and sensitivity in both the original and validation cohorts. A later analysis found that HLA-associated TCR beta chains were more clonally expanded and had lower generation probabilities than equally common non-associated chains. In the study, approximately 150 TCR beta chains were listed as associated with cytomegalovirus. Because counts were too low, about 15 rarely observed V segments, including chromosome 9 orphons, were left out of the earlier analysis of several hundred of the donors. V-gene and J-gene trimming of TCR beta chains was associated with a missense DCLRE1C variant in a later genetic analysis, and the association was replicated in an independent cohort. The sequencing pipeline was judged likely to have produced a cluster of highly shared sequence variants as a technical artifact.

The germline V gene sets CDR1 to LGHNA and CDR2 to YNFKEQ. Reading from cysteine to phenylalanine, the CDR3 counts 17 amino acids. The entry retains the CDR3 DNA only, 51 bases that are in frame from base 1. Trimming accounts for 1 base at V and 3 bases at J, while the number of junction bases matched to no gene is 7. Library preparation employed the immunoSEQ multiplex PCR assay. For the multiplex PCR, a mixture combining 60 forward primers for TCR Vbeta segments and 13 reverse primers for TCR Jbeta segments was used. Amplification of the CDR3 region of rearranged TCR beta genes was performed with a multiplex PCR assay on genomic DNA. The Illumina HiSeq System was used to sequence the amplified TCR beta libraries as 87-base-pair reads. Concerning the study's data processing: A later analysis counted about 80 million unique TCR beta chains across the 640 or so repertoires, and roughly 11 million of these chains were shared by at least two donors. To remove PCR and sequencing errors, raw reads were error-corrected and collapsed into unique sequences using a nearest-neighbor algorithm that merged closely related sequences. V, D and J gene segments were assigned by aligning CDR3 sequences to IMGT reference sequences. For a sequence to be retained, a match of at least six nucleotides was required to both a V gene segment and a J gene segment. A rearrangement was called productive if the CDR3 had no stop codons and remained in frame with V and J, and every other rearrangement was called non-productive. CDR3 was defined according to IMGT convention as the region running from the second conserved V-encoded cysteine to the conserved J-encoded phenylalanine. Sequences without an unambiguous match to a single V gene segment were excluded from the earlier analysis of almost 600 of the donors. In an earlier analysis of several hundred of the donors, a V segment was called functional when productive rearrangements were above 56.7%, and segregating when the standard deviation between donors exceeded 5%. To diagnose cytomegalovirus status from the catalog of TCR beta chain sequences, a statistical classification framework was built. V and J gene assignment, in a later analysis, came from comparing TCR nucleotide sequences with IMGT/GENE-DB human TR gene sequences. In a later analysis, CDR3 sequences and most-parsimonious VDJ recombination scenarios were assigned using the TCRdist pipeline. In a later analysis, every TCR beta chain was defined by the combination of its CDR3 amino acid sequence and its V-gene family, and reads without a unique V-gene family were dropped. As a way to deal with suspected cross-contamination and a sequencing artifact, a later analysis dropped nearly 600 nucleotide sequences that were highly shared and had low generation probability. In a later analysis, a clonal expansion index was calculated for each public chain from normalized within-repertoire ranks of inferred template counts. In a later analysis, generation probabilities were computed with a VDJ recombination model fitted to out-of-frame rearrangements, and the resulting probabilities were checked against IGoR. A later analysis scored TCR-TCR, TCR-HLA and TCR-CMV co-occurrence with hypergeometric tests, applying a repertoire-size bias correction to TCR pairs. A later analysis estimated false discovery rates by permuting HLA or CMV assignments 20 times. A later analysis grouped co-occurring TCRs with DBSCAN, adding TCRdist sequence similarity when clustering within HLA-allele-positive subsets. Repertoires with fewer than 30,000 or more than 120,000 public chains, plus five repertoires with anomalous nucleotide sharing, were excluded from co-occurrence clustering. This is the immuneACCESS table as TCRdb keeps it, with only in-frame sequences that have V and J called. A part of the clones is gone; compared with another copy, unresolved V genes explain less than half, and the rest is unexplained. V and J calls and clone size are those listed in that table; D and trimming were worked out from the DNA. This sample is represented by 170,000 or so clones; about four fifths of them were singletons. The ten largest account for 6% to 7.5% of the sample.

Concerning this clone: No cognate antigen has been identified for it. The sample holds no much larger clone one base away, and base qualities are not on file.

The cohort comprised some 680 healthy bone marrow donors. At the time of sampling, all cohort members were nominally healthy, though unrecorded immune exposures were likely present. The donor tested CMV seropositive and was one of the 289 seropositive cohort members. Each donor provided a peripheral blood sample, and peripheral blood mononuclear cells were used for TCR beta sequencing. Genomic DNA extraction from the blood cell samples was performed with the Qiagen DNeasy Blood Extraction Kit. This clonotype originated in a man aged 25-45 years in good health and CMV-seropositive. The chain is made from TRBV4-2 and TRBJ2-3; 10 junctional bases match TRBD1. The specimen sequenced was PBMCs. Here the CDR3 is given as CASSQVLGQGGTDTQYF. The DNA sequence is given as TGTGCCAGCAGCCAAGTGCTAGGACAGGGGGGGACAGATACGCAGTATTTT.